The 29 T cell receptor beta chains below were found in one sample sequenced in a study of shared T cell receptors in the human thymus. Measured with immunoSEQ multiplex PCR; TCRdb has only the in-frame clones, and not every one. The data contain more than 550,000 clones, more than 70% of them singletons. The same data also contributed to another study, on human thymus T cells.

The material sequenced was thymocytes. The receptors here all came from a boy under two years old with a congenital heart defect.

The J gene is TRBJ1-1, the V gene TRBV4-2, with 10 bases identical to TRBD1. The CDR3 has 17 amino acids. CDR1 and CDR2 (germline): LGHNA, YNFKEQ. Trimming at V came to 3 bases and at J to 0 bases, leaving 7 bases not matched to a gene. CDR3 nucleotide sequence: TGTGCCAGCAGCCATAGGGACAGGGGACATCTGAACACTGAAGCTTTCTTT. It is translated as CASSHRDRGHLNTEAFF.

This chain uses TRBV14 with TRBJ1-1; tentatively, D is TRBD1 (6 bases). The V gene's germline CDR1 is SGHDN and CDR2 FVKESK. The ends were cut back, 0 bases at V and 0 bases at J, with 11 bases in the middle. The CDR3 consists of 16 residues. The CDR3, as DNA: TGTGCCAGCAGCCAAGATCCGGGACACTTGAACACTGAAGCTTTCTTT. Its translation: CASSQDPGHLNTEAFF. Based on the CDR3 plus reference TRBV14 and TRBJ1-1, the full variable domain is EAGVTQFPSHSVIEKGQTVTLRCDPISGHDNLYWYRRVMGKEIKFLLHFVKESKQDESGMPNNRFLAERTGGTYSTLKVQPAELEDSGVYFCASSQDPGHLNTEAFFGQGTRLTVV.

The chain couples TRBV7-9 to TRBJ2-4; 8 bases match TRBD2. The CDR3 length is 15 residues. V dropped 1 base and J dropped 9; count of bases not matched to a gene: 8. CDR1 SEHNR and CDR2 FQNEAQ come from the germline V gene (reference sequence). CDR3 loop: CASSLEGTRGGIQYF. The CDR3 DNA reads TGTGCCAGCAGCTTAGAAGGGACTAGGGGGGGCATTCAGTACTTC.

The rearrangement links TRBV7-2 to TRBJ1-1; D gene uncertain. The CDR3 has 14 amino acids. Germline V gene data show CDR1 as SGHTA and CDR2 as FQGNSA. The germline V and J ends were trimmed by 4 bases and 1 base, with 10 bases remaining between them. CDR3 in amino acids: CASSSAAQNTEAFF. As DNA, the CDR3 is TGTGCCAGCAGCTCGGCGGCACAGAACACTGAAGCTTTCTTT.

This sequence joins TRBV7-6 and TRBJ2-7; D is unresolved. Deletions cut 4 bases from V and 0 bases from J, with 10 bases between. The CDR3 totals 14 residues. Looked up from germline, CDR1 is SGHVS and CDR2 is FNYEAQ. For the CDR3, the DNA is TGTGCCAGCAGCTGGTCTAGGTTCTCCTACGAGCAGTACTTC. Amino acids: CASSWSRFSYEQYF.

There are a few counts of this clone. The V gene is TRBV5-4, the J gene TRBJ2-7, with a tentative D call TRBD2 (5 bases). CDR3 length: 15 amino acids. Germline values: CDR1 SGHNT, CDR2 YYREEE (reference sequence). V was clipped by 4 bases and J by 3 bases, with 17 bases between them. The CDR3: CASSLGRRSHYEQYF. The CDR3 coding sequence is TGTGCCAGCAGCCTGGGTCGGAGGTCGCACTACGAGCAGTACTTC.

V gene TRBV28 combines with J gene TRBJ1-4, with D possibly being TRBD1 (6 bases). Trimming removed 3 bases from V and 7 bases from J, with 12 bases in between. The CDR3 length is 14 residues. The germline V gene encodes CDR1 MDHEN and CDR2 SYDVKM. The CDR3 reads CASSLWGQREKLFF. CDR3 nucleotide sequence: TGTGCCAGCAGTTTGTGGGGGCAACGTGAAAAACTGTTTTTT.

V usage is TRBV5-1 and J usage is TRBJ2-3, with D perhaps matching TRBD1 (5 bases). The CDR3 has 13 amino acids. The germline V gene encodes CDR1 SGHRS and CDR2 YFSETQ. Deletions cut 0 bases from V and 5 bases from J, with 7 bases between. The CDR3 sequence is CASSLVGVDTQYF. DNA of the CDR3: TGCGCCAGCAGCTTGGTAGGGGTAGATACGCAGTATTTT.

The V and J genes are TRBV19 and TRBJ2-2; D perhaps matches TRBD2 (5 bases). Germline V gives CDR1 LNHDA, CDR2 SQIVND (reference sequence). This CDR3 contains 16 residues. With 5 bases removed from V and 6 bases from J, the gap between germline ends came to 19 bases. In DNA form, the CDR3 reads TGTGCCAGTAGTCCCCTAGTCCGGGGTTTCTCCGGGGAGCTGTTTTTT. It is translated as CASSPLVRGFSGELFF.

This chain links TRBV5-5 with TRBJ2-3; 12 bases line up with TRBD2. V dropped 4 bases and J dropped 4; count of bases not matched to a gene: 7. Germline V gene lookup returns CDR1 SGHKS and CDR2 YYEKEE (reference sequence). This CDR3 is 16 amino acids long. The CDR3 loop is CASSPSGGAISDTQYF. The CDR3 DNA sequence: TGTGCCAGCAGCCCTAGCGGGGGGGCAATTTCAGATACGCAGTATTTT.

The rearrangement joins TRBV28 to TRBJ1-5; no definite D call. V lost 4 bases and J 9 bases, leaving 13 bases between the germline ends. The CDR3 sequence is 13 residues long. Per the germline V gene, CDR1 is MDHEN and CDR2 is SYDVKM. CDR3 sequence: CASSSLDLRPQHF. CDR3 coding DNA: TGTGCCAGCAGTTCGCTAGACTTGCGGCCCCAGCATTTT.

Details on this clone: At one end, the junction sequence differs from germline, possibly due to a read error. This chain joins TRBV7-2 and TRBJ2-7; 7 bases fit TRBD1. The CDR3 extends over 11 amino acids. CDR1 is SGHTA and CDR2 is FQGNSA in the germline V gene. Written as DNA, the CDR3 is TGTGCCAGCAGCATCGGACAGGTTCCATCCTTC. Protein sequence: CASSIGQVPSF.

J is TRBJ1-6 and V is TRBV27, with TRBD1 as a possible D gene (6 bases). The CDR3 extends over 17 amino acids. The V gene lost 5 bases and the J gene lost 7 bases, with 21 bases spanning the gap. In germline, CDR1 is MNHEY, CDR2 SMNVEV (reference sequence). In nucleotides, the CDR3 is TGTGCCAGCAGTAGCGTTACAGGGCCCCTTAGAAATTCACCCCTCCACTTT. Amino acids: CASSSVTGPLRNSPLHF.

The V and J genes are TRBV5-6 and TRBJ2-7, with D perhaps TRBD2 (5 bases). Per the germline V gene, CDR1 is SGHDT and CDR2 is YYEEEE. V was pared by 2 bases and J by 4 bases, with 10 bases between. The length of the CDR3 is 13 residues. The CDR3: CASSFWESYEQYF. The CDR3 bases are TGTGCCAGCAGCTTCTGGGAGAGTTACGAGCAGTACTTC.

The gene calls are TRBV15 and TRBJ2-7; 7 nucleotides line up with TRBD1. The CDR3 runs 15 residues. The germline gives CDR1 LNHNV, CDR2 YYDKDF (reference sequence). V lost 0 bases to trimming and J lost 0 bases; unmatched junction nucleotides: 2. For the CDR3, the DNA is TGTGCCACCAGCAGAGAGACAGGGACCTCCTACGAGCAGTACTTC. Amino acid sequence: CATSRETGTSYEQYF.

The rearrangement uses TRBV6-1 and TRBJ2-7, with TRBD2 matching over 12 bases. The germline V gene has CDR1 MNHNS and CDR2 SASEGT. Germline trimming cut 5 bases from V and 6 bases from J; bases unmatched to any gene: 2. The CDR3 totals 13 residues. The CDR3 DNA reads TGTGCCAGCAGTCAGGGACTAGCGGGCGAGCAGTACTTC. This codes for CASSQGLAGEQYF.

This clone was seen only once. This sequence joins TRBV7-2 and TRBJ2-1; 12 bases agree with TRBD2. CDR3 length: 15 amino acids. From germline, CDR1 is SGHTA and CDR2 FQGNSA. Losses at the gene ends were 5 bases for V and 6 bases for J; bases not matched to a gene: 5. CDR3: CASSTRTSGANEQFF. The CDR3 nucleotides read TGTGCCAGCAGCACGAGGACTAGCGGGGCCAATGAGCAGTTCTTC.

This clone is a singleton in its sample. The chain links TRBV28 to TRBJ2-7; D possibly corresponds to TRBD2 (6 bases). V shed 6 bases and J shed 0 bases, with 15 bases lying between them. Looked up from germline, CDR1 is MDHEN and CDR2 is SYDVKM. The CDR3 has 15 amino acids. The CDR3 nucleotides are TGTGCCAGCAGCCCAGGCATAGCGGACTCCTACGAGCAGTACTTC. Its translation: CASSPGIADSYEQYF.

V gene TRBV5-1 combines with J gene TRBJ2-2; 8 nucleotides agree with TRBD1. There are 13 residues in the CDR3. With V trimmed by 7 bases and J by 5 bases, 4 bases remained unmatched. Looked up from germline, CDR1 is SGHRS and CDR2 is YFSETQ. The DNA of the CDR3 is TGCGCCAGCTACGACAGGGGAACCGGGGAGCTGTTTTTT. This codes for CASYDRGTGELFF.

The chain recombines TRBV4-3 with TRBJ2-1; the D gene is possibly TRBD2 (6 bases). The ends were cut back, 1 base at V and 8 bases at J, with 18 bases in the middle. The CDR3 is 16 amino acids. Germline V lookup: CDR1 LGHNA, CDR2 YSLEER. CDR3 in amino acids: CASSQGGWGVMHEQFF. The CDR3 DNA follows: TGCGCCAGCAGCCAAGGGGGGTGGGGGGTCATGCATGAGCAGTTCTTC.

This sequence joins TRBV29-1 and TRBJ2-5, with 8 bases lining up with TRBD1. The CDR3 covers 12 residues. From germline, CDR1 is SQVTM and CDR2 ANQGSEA. V dropped 6 bases and J dropped 1; count of bases not matched to a gene: 1. The CDR3 DNA reads TGCAGCGTGGGACAGGCCCAAGAGACCCAGTACTTC. Protein sequence: CSVGQAQETQYF.

Of note for this clone: Sequence at one end of the junction differs from germline and may be a read error. The rearrangement joins TRBV18 to TRBJ2-7; tentatively, D is TRBD1 (7 bases). Germline CDR1 reads KGHSH; CDR2 reads LQKENI. The CDR3 totals 17 residues. The CDR3 nucleotides are TGTGCCATCCCTCACCGGGACCCCGCAGGGGGGTCCTTCGAGCAGTACTTC. It translates to CAIPHRDPAGGSFEQYF.

The CDR3 DNA reads TGTGCCAGCAGTCTGTGGGACTTCTATGGCTACACCTTC. Protein sequence: CASSLWDFYGYTF. The chain couples TRBV28 to TRBJ1-2; possible D gene TRBD1, 5 bases. CDR1 and CDR2 from the germline V gene are MDHEN and SYDVKM. This CDR3 is built from 13 residues. V dropped 5 bases and J dropped 4 bases, with 11 bases sitting between them.

The V gene is TRBV14, the J gene TRBJ2-7, with D perhaps TRBD2 (5 bases). Trimming left V 0 bases short and J 4 bases short, with 25 bases between. CDR3 length: 19 residues. In germline, CDR1 is SGHDN, CDR2 FVKESK. CDR3 sequence (DNA): TGTGCCAGCAGCCAAGATCCTCGGACTGCGTTTGCCGGACCGTACGAGCAGTACTTC. It codes for CASSQDPRTAFAGPYEQYF.

The chain carries TRBV7-8 and TRBJ2-5, with 11 bases fitting TRBD1. The V segment lost 5 bases and the J segment 3 bases; nucleotides outside the gene matches: 8. The germline CDR1 and CDR2 sequences are SGHVS and FQNEAQ. The CDR3 runs 16 residues. The DNA for the CDR3 is TGTGCCAGCAGCACCCCCGGGACAGGGGGGGAAGAGACCCAGTACTTC. It is translated as CASSTPGTGGEETQYF. The variable domain in full, with the rest retrieved from reference TRBV7-8 and TRBJ2-5, is GAGVSQSPRYKVAKRGQDVALRCDPISGHVSLFWYQQALGQGPEFLTYFQNEAQLDKSGLPSDRFFAERPEGSVSTLKIQRTQQEDSAVYLCASSTPGTGGEETQYFGPGTRLLVL.

J is TRBJ1-3 and V is TRBV15; no clear D. Per germline, CDR1 LNHNV and CDR2 YYDKDF (reference sequence). Trimming removed 0 bases from V and 0 bases from J, with 15 bases in between. This CDR3 spans 18 amino acids. CDR3 sequence: CATSRDPSNSNSGNTIYF. DNA of the CDR3: TGTGCCACCAGCAGAGATCCGTCGAACTCAAACTCTGGAAACACCATATATTTT.

The genes are TRBV16 and TRBJ1-6; TRBD1 matches 7 bases. Germline-derived CDR1 and CDR2 are KGHSY and FQNENV. The CDR3 is 19 amino acids. V gave up 4 bases and J gave up 0 bases; unmatched junction bases: 12. CDR3 region: CASSPGQATSSSYNSPLHF. For the CDR3, the DNA is TGTGCCAGCAGCCCAGGACAGGCCACCTCGAGCTCCTATAATTCACCCCTCCACTTT.

V usage is TRBV6-7 and J usage is TRBJ2-1, with D maybe TRBD1 (5 bases). TRBV6-7 is given ORF status, its function remaining uncertain. Trimming cost V 6 bases and J 4 bases, with 19 bases left between them. CDR3 length equals 16 residues. CDR3 residues: CASRKTGTTSYNEQFF. The CDR3 nucleotides are TGTGCCAGCAGAAAAACAGGAACCACCTCTTACAATGAGCAGTTCTTC.

The chain combines TRBV29-1 with TRBJ1-2, with D perhaps TRBD1 (5 bases). V was cut by 0 bases and J by 2 bases, with 13 bases left in between. This CDR3 has 15 residues. Germline V gene data show CDR1 as SQVTM and CDR2 as ANQGSEA. Here the CDR3 DNA reads TGCAGCGTTGAAGACCCCCCTTACAGGAACTATGGCTACACCTTC. It yields the protein CSVEDPPYRNYGYTF.